Following are 7 T cell receptor beta chains from one sample sequenced in a study of OX40 agonist ivuxolimab in advanced cancers. Repertoires were generated with immunoSEQ multiplex PCR, while TCRdb's copy carries only in-frame clones and drops some. Here the sample spans about 100,000 clones, approximately 90% being singletons. This specimen consisted of CD4+ or CD8+ T cells sorted from blood, obtained in a trial of the OX40 agonist ivuxolimab. These receptors all come from an adult with an advanced solid tumor such as melanoma, head and neck, liver or kidney cancer.

The V gene is TRBV7-6, the J gene TRBJ2-1, with TRBD2 matching over 7 bases. The J segment lost 3 bases and the V segment lost 4 bases, leaving 9 bases of the junction unmatched. The CDR3 has 16 residues. Germline assignment: CDR1 SGHVS and CDR2 FNYEAQ. CDR3 sequence (DNA): TGTGCCAGCAGCTCGGGGGGACTATCCCTCTACAATGAGCAGTTCTTC. Encoded protein: CASSSGGLSLYNEQFF.

As concerns this clone: One end of the junction fails to match germline, which may point to a read error. This chain connects TRBV7-7 to TRBJ2-1, with no clear D. Germline V gives CDR1 SSHAT, CDR2 FNYEAQ (reference sequence). This CDR3 is built from 13 residues. DNA for the CDR3: TGTGCTAGCAGCCCGCGACACCTGGAAGAACAGTTCTTC. It is translated as CASSPRHLEEQFF.

This chain joins TRBV2 and TRBJ2-3; 13 nucleotides line up with TRBD2. Germline trimming cut 6 bases from V and 3 bases from J; bases unmatched to any gene: 3. Germline V gene data show CDR1 as SNHLY and CDR2 as FYNNEI. This CDR3 contains 15 residues. The CDR3 region is CASSGGLAGTDTQYF. CDR3 coding DNA: TGTGCCAGCAGCGGGGGACTAGCGGGAACAGATACGCAGTATTTT.

This clone was seen just once. V gene TRBV7-3 combines with J gene TRBJ1-1; TRBD1 might be the D (5 bases). This CDR3 region has 13 residues. The V gene's germline CDR1 is SGHTA and CDR2 FQGTGA. Trimming took 5 bases from V and 2 from J, leaving 9 bases between them. The CDR3 reads CASSADSNTEAFF. The CDR3 region has the DNA TGTGCCAGCAGCGCCGACAGTAACACTGAAGCTTTCTTT.

The chain combines TRBV27 with TRBJ2-5; D is perhaps TRBD1 (6 bases). Per the germline V gene, CDR1 is MNHEY and CDR2 is SMNVEV (reference sequence). The V end lost 3 bases, the J end lost 2 bases, and 10 bases lay between the germline ends. The CDR3 extends over 14 amino acids. CDR3 DNA sequence: TGTGCCAGCAGTTTCAGGGGCCTGCAAGAGACCCAGTACTTC. Translating it yields CASSFRGLQETQYF.

The CDR3 here is CASSLRGTSGYNEQFF. The CDR3 DNA sequence: TGTGCCAGCAGCTTAAGAGGGACTAGCGGATACAATGAGCAGTTCTTC. The rearrangement joins TRBV7-2 to TRBJ2-1, with 11 bases identical to TRBD2. CDR1 is SGHTA and CDR2 is FQGNSA in the germline V gene. This CDR3 comprises 16 residues. The ends lost 2 bases at V and 4 bases at J; junction bases unmatched: 4.

The chain carries TRBV19 and TRBJ1-5; D gene unclear. The germline CDR1 and CDR2 sequences are LNHDA and SQIVND (reference sequence). The CDR3 is 16 amino acids. Trimming pared 5 bases from V and 3 bases from J, leaving 17 bases between. CDR3 sequence: CASSPSGFYPNQPQHF. The CDR3 DNA is TGTGCCAGTAGTCCTTCCGGGTTTTATCCCAATCAGCCCCAGCATTTT.